The present T cell receptor beta chain was sequenced within a study of early T cells in non-severe SARS-CoV-2 infection. Trimming took off 4 bases at V and 5 bases at J, with 16 bases between the two ends. This CDR3 has 14 amino acids. From germline, CDR1 is SGDLS and CDR2 YYNGEE. This clonotype appeared a single time. From the 5' RACE reads, TCRdb called clonotypes with MiXCR, one entry per CDR3 protein. Among under 90,000 distinct CDR3 sequences listed, around 15% were seen once. The sequenced sample consisted of whole blood. The TCR sequence derives from an adult who was a healthcare worker with PCR-confirmed SARS-CoV-2 infection or an uninfected control (not recorded which). The chain uses TRBV9 and TRBJ2-7, with D possibly matching TRBD2 (5 bases). The CDR3 DNA reads TGTGCCAGCAGCCCTGCGCCGGGGAGACACGAGCAGTACTTC. This sequence encodes CASSPAPGRHEQYF.